The rows below give T cell receptor beta chains drawn from one sample of a study of cytomegalovirus exposure and HLA in healthy donors. Here immunoSEQ multiplex PCR was the method, and the copy in TCRdb shows in-frame clones only, minus some. The sample consists of roughly 100,000 clones, around 70% of them appearing once. The sequencing input was PBMCs. These receptors were collected from a man aged 25 to 40 in good health and CMV-seronegative. CDR3s include the opening cysteine and the closing phenylalanine or tryptophan. D genes are given only for firm matches. The size entry is marked missing in some rows and otherwise reads once, few, many or a size class.

clone size: .; V gene: TRBV6-4; J gene: TRBJ2-1; D gene: TRBD2; CDR3 DNA: TGTGCCAGCAGTGACGGACTAGCGGATGACAATGAGCAGTTCTTC; CDR3 protein: CASSDGLADDNEQFF
clone size: few; V gene: TRBV2; J gene: TRBJ1-1; D gene: .; CDR3 DNA: TGTGCCAGCACCAGAGAGGGGGGAGGGGTCGAAGCTTTCTTT; CDR3 protein: CASTREGGGVEAFF
clone size: .; V gene: TRBV4-3; J gene: TRBJ2-7; D gene: .; CDR3 DNA: TGCGCCAGCAGCCAAGGAGCTAGCAGCTACGAGCAGTACTTC; CDR3 protein: CASSQGASSYEQYF
clone size: .; V gene: TRBV2; J gene: TRBJ2-7; D gene: TRBD2; CDR3 DNA: TGTGCCAGCAGTCTAGCGGGAGGGCCCTACGAGCAGTACTTC; CDR3 protein: CASSLAGGPYEQYF
clone size: .; V gene: TRBV28; J gene: TRBJ2-1; D gene: TRBD2; CDR3 DNA: TGTGCCAGCAGTCCCCATAGCGGGAGCTCCTACAATGAGCAGTTCTTC; CDR3 protein: CASSPHSGSSYNEQFF
clone size: .; V gene: TRBV7-9; J gene: TRBJ1-4; D gene: .; CDR3 DNA: TGTGCCAGCAGCTTAAAGTTAACAGTTGCAACTAATGAAAAACTGTTTTTT; CDR3 protein: CASSLKLTVATNEKLFF
clone size: once; V gene: TRBV6-6; J gene: TRBJ2-7; D gene: .; CDR3 DNA: TGTGCCAGCAGATTTGACAGAACGGGCTACGAGCAGTACTTC; CDR3 protein: CASRFDRTGYEQYF
clone size: .; V gene: TRBV5-1; J gene: TRBJ2-1; D gene: TRBD2; CDR3 DNA: TGCGCCAGCAATCAGCGGGAGTGGGCCAATGAGCAGTTCTTC; CDR3 protein: CASNQREWANEQFF
clone size: .; V gene: TRBV6-5; J gene: TRBJ2-7; D gene: .; CDR3 DNA: TGTGCCAGCAGTTTCGTCAGGGGTTACGAGCAGTACTTC; CDR3 protein: CASSFVRGYEQYF
clone size: .; V gene: TRBV9; J gene: TRBJ1-5; D gene: .; CDR3 DNA: TGTGCCAGCAGCCCGGGCAGGGGAGGCAATCAGCCCCAGCATTTT; CDR3 protein: CASSPGRGGNQPQHF
clone size: .; V gene: TRBV19; J gene: TRBJ1-5; D gene: .; CDR3 DNA: TGTGCCAGTAGTGACAGCCGCAATCAGCCCCAGCATTTT; CDR3 protein: CASSDSRNQPQHF
clone size: .; V gene: TRBV5-1; J gene: TRBJ2-7; D gene: TRBD2; CDR3 DNA: TGCGCCAGCAGCTTAGGGACTAGCGGCTACGAGCAGTACTTC; CDR3 protein: CASSLGTSGYEQYF
clone size: .; V gene: TRBV6-5; J gene: TRBJ2-7; D gene: TRBD2; CDR3 DNA: TGTGCCAGCAGGCGTAGCGGGATCTCCTACGAGCAGTACTTC; CDR3 protein: CASRRSGISYEQYF
clone size: few; V gene: TRBV28; J gene: TRBJ2-3; D gene: TRBD2; CDR3 DNA: TGTGCCAGCGGAGCCCAAGCGGGGTGGGGGTTCACAGATACGCAGTATTTT; CDR3 protein: CASGAQAGWGFTDTQYF
clone size: few; V gene: TRBV5-4; J gene: TRBJ1-1; D gene: .; CDR3 DNA: TGTGCCAGCAGTCAGAACACTGAAGCTTTCTTT; CDR3 protein: CASSQNTEAFF
clone size: .; V gene: TRBV19; J gene: TRBJ1-1; D gene: .; CDR3 DNA: TGTGCCAGTATGTACAGGTCGAACACTGAAGCTTTCTTT; CDR3 protein: CASMYRSNTEAFF
clone size: .; V gene: TRBV4-2; J gene: TRBJ1-1; D gene: TRBD1; CDR3 DNA: TGTGCCAGCAGCCGCCAAACCGCAGGGGGAGCTGAAGCTTTCTTT; CDR3 protein: CASSRQTAGGAEAFF
clone size: .; V gene: TRBV7-3; J gene: TRBJ2-2; D gene: TRBD2; CDR3 DNA: TGTGCCAGCAGCGCGGGACTAGAAAAGGTCGGGGCCGGGGAGCTGTTTTTT; CDR3 protein: CASSAGLEKVGAGELFF
clone size: .; V gene: TRBV2; J gene: TRBJ1-5; D gene: TRBD1; CDR3 DNA: TGTGCCAGCAGTGGGGTACAGGGGGCGATGGGGCCCCAGCATTTT; CDR3 protein: CASSGVQGAMGPQHF
clone size: .; V gene: TRBV7-2; J gene: TRBJ2-1; D gene: TRBD1; CDR3 DNA: TGTGCCAGCAGCTTAGCGAGACAGGGGGACTCCAGGAAACACAATGAGCAGTTCTTC; CDR3 protein: CASSLARQGDSRKHNEQFF
clone size: few; V gene: TRBV15; J gene: TRBJ2-1; D gene: TRBD2; CDR3 DNA: TGTGCCACCAGCAGAGGGACTGGGACTAGCGGATTTTACAATGAGCAGTTCTTC; CDR3 protein: CATSRGTGTSGFYNEQFF
clone size: .; V gene: TRBV30; J gene: TRBJ2-7; D gene: TRBD1; CDR3 DNA: TGTGCCTGGAGTGTACCCCGGACAGGGAAAAGGGAGCAGTACTTC; CDR3 protein: CAWSVPRTGKREQYF